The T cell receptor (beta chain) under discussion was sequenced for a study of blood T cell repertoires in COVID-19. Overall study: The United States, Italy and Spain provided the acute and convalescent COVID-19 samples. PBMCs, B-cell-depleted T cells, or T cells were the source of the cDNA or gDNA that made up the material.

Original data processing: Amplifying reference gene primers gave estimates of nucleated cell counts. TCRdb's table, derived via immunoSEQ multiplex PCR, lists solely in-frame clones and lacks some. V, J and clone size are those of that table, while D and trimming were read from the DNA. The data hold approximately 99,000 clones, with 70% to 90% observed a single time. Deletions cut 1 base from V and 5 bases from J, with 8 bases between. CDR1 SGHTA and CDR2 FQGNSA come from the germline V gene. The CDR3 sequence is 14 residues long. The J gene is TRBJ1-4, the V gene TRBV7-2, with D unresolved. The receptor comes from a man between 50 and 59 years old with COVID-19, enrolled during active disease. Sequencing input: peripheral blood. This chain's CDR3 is CASSLERLNEKLFF. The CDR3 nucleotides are TGTGCCAGCAGCTTAGAGAGATTAAATGAAAAACTGTTTTTT.